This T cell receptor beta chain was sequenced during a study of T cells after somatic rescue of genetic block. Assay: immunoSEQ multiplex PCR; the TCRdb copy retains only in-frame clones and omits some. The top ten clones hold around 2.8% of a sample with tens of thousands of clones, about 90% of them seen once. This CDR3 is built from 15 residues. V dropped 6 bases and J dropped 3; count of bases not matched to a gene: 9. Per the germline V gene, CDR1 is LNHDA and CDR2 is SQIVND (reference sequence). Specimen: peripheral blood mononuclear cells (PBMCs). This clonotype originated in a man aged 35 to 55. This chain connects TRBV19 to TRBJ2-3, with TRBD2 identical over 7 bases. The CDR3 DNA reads TGTGCCAGTAGAGGTCGCGCGGGAGAAACAGATACGCAGTATTTT. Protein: CASRGRAGETDTQYF.